Listed below are T cell receptor beta chains from one sample, sequenced in a study of blood T cell repertoires in COVID-19. Clones were read by immunoSEQ multiplex PCR, and TCRdb kept only the in-frame ones, dropping some. The sample records roughly 17,000 clones, roughly three quarters being singletons. Sequenced input: peripheral blood. The receptors come from a man aged 55 to 70 with active or convalescent COVID-19. Both conserved end residues are part of each CDR3. D genes are given only for firm matches. Some rows mark clone size as missing; the rest say once, few, many or name a class of expanded clone.

>-|TRBJ1-6|-|TRBV5-4
TGTGCCAGCAGCCCCCGGGGGGCCTCGGGACCCCTCCACTTT
CASSPRGASGPLHF
>few|TRBJ2-5|-|TRBV5-6
TGTGCCAGCACCTACGAAGAGACCCAGTACTTC
CASTYEETQYF
>few|TRBJ2-1|TRBD1|TRBV27
TGTGCCAGCAGTTTGAACAGGGGAAGGGGCAATGAGCAGTTCTTC
CASSLNRGRGNEQFF
>-|TRBJ2-1|TRBD2|TRBV27
TGTGCCAGCAGTTTAGGGCTAGCGGGCCACAATGAGCAGTTCTTC
CASSLGLAGHNEQFF
>-|TRBJ2-6|TRBD2|TRBV19
TGTGCCAGTACCTCAGGGGCTAGCGGGCGCATCTCTGGGGCCAACGTCCTGACTTTC
CASTSGASGRISGANVLTF
>few|TRBJ2-5|TRBD2|TRBV27
TGTGCCAGCAGTTTATCCCCTAGCGGCAGAGAGACCCAGTACTTC
CASSLSPSGRETQYF
>-|TRBJ1-1|TRBD1|TRBV10-3
TGTGCCTCCCATCAGACAGGGAGATTGGACACTGAAGCTTTCTTT
CASHQTGRLDTEAFF
>-|TRBJ1-6|-|TRBV21-1
TGTGCCAGCATCCTATGGGGAATACCAGGACAGGGAGTCGATATTGGTTCACCCCTCCACTTT
CASILWGIPGQGVDIGSPLHF
>-|TRBJ2-1|TRBD2|TRBV11-3
TGTGCCAGCAGCCCTCTAGCGGGCCCTTCCTACAATGAGCAGTTCTTC
CASSPLAGPSYNEQFF
>-|TRBJ2-5|-|TRBV4-1
TGCGCCAGCAGCCAGGAACGGGACATTCGGGAGACCCAGTACTTC
CASSQERDIRETQYF
>-|TRBJ2-3|TRBD1|TRBV18
TGTGCCAGCTCACCGGGGACAGGGTCAGATACGCAGTATTTT
CASSPGTGSDTQYF
>-|TRBJ2-1|-|TRBV4-1
TGCGCCAGCAGCCAGGGGGCGCGAGGAGTGTATGAGCAGTTCTTC
CASSQGARGVYEQFF
>few|TRBJ2-3|-|TRBV6-5
TGTGCCAGCAGGCAGGGGCCGGATACGCAGTATTTT
CASRQGPDTQYF
>-|TRBJ2-1|-|TRBV28
TGTGCCACTCACAGTTCCGAGGGACACAGTTACAATGAGCAGTTCTTC
CATHSSEGHSYNEQFF
>-|TRBJ2-3|-|TRBV6-5
TGTGCCAGCAGGGAGAGGGGGGGCGGCGCAGATACGCAGTATTTT
CASRERGGGADTQYF
>-|TRBJ1-2|-|TRBV27
TGTGCCAGCGCCCCAGCGGCAAACCTAAAGGCTGGCTACACCTTC
CASAPAANLKAGYTF
>-|TRBJ1-2|-|TRBV27
TGTGCCAGCAGTTTTAGGGGGTTCTATGGCTACACCTTC
CASSFRGFYGYTF
>-|TRBJ2-2|-|TRBV19
TGTGCCAGTAGTCTTCTAGCAGGCCGAACCGGGGAGCTGTTTTTT
CASSLLAGRTGELFF
>-|TRBJ2-7|TRBD2|TRBV6-6
TGTGCCAGCAGTAACCCTAGCGGGGGACCCTACGAGCAGTACTTC
CASSNPSGGPYEQYF
>-|TRBJ1-1|-|TRBV27
TGTGCCAGCAGTTTCGGGTCCCGGGGAGTCGCTGAAGCTTTCTTT
CASSFGSRGVAEAFF
>few|TRBJ1-5|TRBD1|TRBV3-1/TRBV3-2
TGTGCCAGCAGCCAGGGACAGGGTCGCACCCTTAATCAGCCCCAGCATTTT
CASSQGQGRTLNQPQHF
>-|TRBJ1-2|TRBD1|TRBV24-1
TGTGCCACCAGTGATGAGACAGGGGTTGGCTACACCTTC
CATSDETGVGYTF
>-|TRBJ1-2|-|TRBV7-8
TGTGCCAGCAGCCCGCCCGGAGGGAGAAACTATGGCTACACCTTC
CASSPPGGRNYGYTF
>-|TRBJ2-5|-|TRBV6-1
TGTGCCAGCAGTGAAGGTCCCGAGGTGACCCAGTACTTC
CASSEGPEVTQYF
>-|TRBJ2-7|TRBD1|TRBV24-1
TGTGCCACCAGTGAAAAGACAGGGGGGAGCTCCTACGAGCAGTACTTC
CATSEKTGGSSYEQYF
>-|TRBJ1-5|-|TRBV3-1/TRBV3-2
TGTGCCAGCAGCCAAGGGGGGCGCCGGGAGCCCCAGCATTTT
CASSQGGRREPQHF
>-|TRBJ2-5|TRBD1|TRBV30
TGTGCCTGGAGTGTACGGTGGGGACAGGGGGCGTTGGAGACCCAGTACTTC
CAWSVRWGQGALETQYF
>-|TRBJ1-1|-|TRBV20-1
TGCAGTGCTAGCCCCGGGACTGAAGCTTTCTTT
CSASPGTEAFF
>-|TRBJ1-6|TRBD1|TRBV9
TGTGCCAGCAGCGCAGGACAGGGGAAAAATTCACCCCTCCACTTT
CASSAGQGKNSPLHF
>-|TRBJ2-2|TRBD1|TRBV6-5
TGTGCCAGCAGGGGACAGGGGGCGAGCACCGGGGAGCTGTTTTTT
CASRGQGASTGELFF
>-|TRBJ2-5|TRBD2|TRBV3-1/TRBV3-2
TGTGCCAGCAGCCGACTAGCGGCGTTAGGCGAGACCCAGTACTTC
CASSRLAALGETQYF
>-|TRBJ1-2|TRBD1|TRBV6-5
TGTGCCAGCAGTCTACAACAGGGGCATGGCTACACCTTC
CASSLQQGHGYTF
>once|TRBJ2-5|-|TRBV7-2
TGTGCCAGCAGCTTAGTTCTCGGGGAACAAGAGACCCAGTACTTC
CASSLVLGEQETQYF
>-|TRBJ1-4|-|TRBV20-1
TGCAGTGCCGAGGGGACAGAAAAACTGTTTTTT
CSAEGTEKLFF
>few|TRBJ2-5|TRBD2|TRBV5-1
TGCGCCAGCAGCTTGAATCCTAGCGGGATATCCCAAGAGACCCAGTACTTC
CASSLNPSGISQETQYF
>-|TRBJ2-5|-|TRBV19
TGTGCCAGTAGCCCCCTCTTGCAAGAGACCCAGTACTTC
CASSPLLQETQYF
>-|TRBJ2-7|TRBD2|TRBV28
TGTGCCAGCAGTTCCTTGGCACGGGAGGTCCTCACCCACGAGCAGTACTTC
CASSSLAREVLTHEQYF
>-|TRBJ2-1|TRBD2|TRBV25-1
TGTGCCAGCAGTGAGCCCCTAGCGGGAGACAATGAGCAGTTCTTC
CASSEPLAGDNEQFF
>-|TRBJ2-7|-|TRBV5-5
TGTGCCAGCAGCCCCCCCGCATTTAACGGGATCTCCTACGAGCAGTACTTC
CASSPPAFNGISYEQYF
>-|TRBJ2-3|-|TRBV29-1
TGCAGCGTGGCGGGACAGCTCAGCACAGATACGCAGTATTTT
CSVAGQLSTDTQYF
>-|TRBJ1-1|TRBD1|TRBV6-4
TGTGCCAGCACCCCCGGGACAGGGTTGGCTGAAGCTTTCTTT
CASTPGTGLAEAFF
>few|TRBJ2-2|TRBD2|TRBV2
TGTGCCAGCAGTCGACTAGCGGGGAACACCGGGGAGCTGTTTTTT
CASSRLAGNTGELFF
>few|TRBJ2-5|-|TRBV10-3
TGTGCCATCAATCCCGGGACTGAACAAGAGACCCAGTACTTC
CAINPGTEQETQYF
>-|TRBJ2-2|TRBD2|TRBV19
TGTGCCAGTAGTATTGTAATAGCGGGAGGCAACGGGGAGCTGTTTTTT
CASSIVIAGGNGELFF
>-|TRBJ2-5|TRBD2|TRBV19
TGTGCCAGTACCATGCGGGGGGCTCAAGAGACCCAGTACTTC
CASTMRGAQETQYF
>-|TRBJ1-4|TRBD1|TRBV18
TGTGCCAGCTCACCAGGGACAGGACGAGGGGAAAAACTGTTTTTT
CASSPGTGRGEKLFF